This T cell receptor beta chain is drawn from a study of long-term antiretroviral therapy in people with HIV. V lost 5 bases, J lost 8 bases, and 19 bases lay in between. The CDR3 totals 15 residues. From germline, CDR1 is SGHVS and CDR2 FQNEAQ. This clone showed up just a few times. They ran version v3.0 of the immunoSEQ assay at survey level. The method was immunoSEQ multiplex PCR; TCRdb's version includes in-frame clones alone and lacks a portion of them. The sample has tens of thousands of clones; roughly 80% are singletons. The clonotype originates from a woman between 50 and 59 years old with HIV. The sample consisted of unsorted PBMCs, taken 2 years after starting antiretroviral therapy. This sequence joins TRBV7-8 and TRBJ2-1; a weak D match, TRBD2 (5 bases). DNA for the CDR3: TGTGCCAGCAGCCCACCGAGGGCCGCGATTGATGAGCAGTTCTTC. It encodes CASSPPRAAIDEQFF.